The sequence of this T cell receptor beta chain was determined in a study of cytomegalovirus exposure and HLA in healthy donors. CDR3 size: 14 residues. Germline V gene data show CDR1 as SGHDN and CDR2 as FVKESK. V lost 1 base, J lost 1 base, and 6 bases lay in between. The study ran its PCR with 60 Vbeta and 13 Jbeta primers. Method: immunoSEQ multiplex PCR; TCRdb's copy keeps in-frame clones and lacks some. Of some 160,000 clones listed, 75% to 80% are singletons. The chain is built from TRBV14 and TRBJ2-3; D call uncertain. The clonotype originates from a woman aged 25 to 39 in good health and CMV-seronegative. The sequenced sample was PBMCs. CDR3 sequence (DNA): TGTGCCAGCAGCCAAGGTGGAGGCACAGATACGCAGTATTTT. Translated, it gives CASSQGGGTDTQYF. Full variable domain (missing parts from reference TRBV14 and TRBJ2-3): EAGVTQFPSHSVIEKGQTVTLRCDPISGHDNLYWYRRVMGKEIKFLLHFVKESKQDESGMPNNRFLAERTGGTYSTLKVQPAELEDSGVYFCASSQGGGTDTQYFGPGTRLTVL.